This paragraph reports one TCR beta chain. What antigen it recognizes has not been identified. No per-base quality is available; no much larger clone lies one base away. The receptor library was made with the immunoSEQ multiplex PCR assay. The multiplex PCR relied on a mix of 60 forward primers for TCR Vbeta segments and 13 reverse primers for TCR Jbeta segments. The CDR3 region of rearranged TCR beta genes was amplified from genomic DNA by a multiplex PCR assay. The Illumina HiSeq System was used to sequence the amplified TCR beta libraries as 87-base-pair reads. The published analysis was carried out like this. A later analysis tallied around 87 million unique TCR beta chains across the 666 repertoires, and about 12 million of those chains were shared by two or more donors. A nearest-neighbor algorithm error-corrected the raw reads and collapsed the reads into unique sequences, merging closely related sequences to remove PCR and sequencing errors. CDR3 sequences were aligned to IMGT reference sequences to assign V, D and J gene segments. For a sequence to be retained, a match of at least six nucleotides was required to both a V gene segment and a J gene segment. A rearrangement was called productive if the CDR3 had no stop codons and remained in frame with V and J, and every other rearrangement was called non-productive. Following IMGT convention, CDR3 was defined as the stretch from the second conserved V-encoded cysteine up to the conserved J-encoded phenylalanine. The earlier analysis of about 610 of the donors excluded sequences that lacked an unambiguous match to a single V gene segment. An earlier analysis of 587 of the donors called V segments functional above 56.7% productive rearrangements and segregating when the between-donor standard deviation exceeded 5%. To diagnose cytomegalovirus status from the catalog of TCR beta chain sequences, a statistical classification framework was built. In a later analysis, V and J genes were assigned by comparing TCR nucleotide sequences against IMGT/GENE-DB human TR gene sequences. A later analysis assigned CDR3 sequences and most-parsimonious VDJ recombination scenarios with the TCRdist pipeline. In a later analysis, every TCR beta chain was defined by the combination of its CDR3 amino acid sequence and its V-gene family, and reads without a unique V-gene family were dropped. As a way to deal with suspected cross-contamination and a sequencing artifact, a later analysis dropped 592 nucleotide sequences that were highly shared and had low generation probability. In a later analysis, a clonal expansion index was calculated for each public chain from normalized within-repertoire ranks of inferred template counts. In a later analysis, generation probabilities were computed with a VDJ recombination model fitted to out-of-frame rearrangements, and the resulting probabilities were checked against IGoR. In a later analysis, hypergeometric tests were used to score TCR-TCR, TCR-HLA and TCR-CMV co-occurrence, with a repertoire-size bias correction applied to TCR pairs. A later analysis estimated false discovery rates by permuting HLA or CMV assignments 20 times. In a later analysis, co-occurring TCRs were grouped using DBSCAN, with TCRdist sequence similarity added in when clustering inside HLA-allele-positive subsets. Repertoires with fewer than 30,000 or more than 120,000 public chains were left out of co-occurrence clustering, as were a handful of repertoires with anomalous nucleotide sharing. TCRdb holds this immuneACCESS table with in-frame rearrangements only. Some clones are missing; in checked studies, unresolved V genes explain under half, and the rest has no known cause. That table supplies the V and J calls and clone size; D and trimming were determined from the DNA. This sample has 130,000 to 150,000 clones in its table, and about 74% of those were observed once. 4.3% of the sample is held by the ten biggest clonotypes.

The cohort comprised hundreds of healthy bone marrow donors. At the time of sampling, every cohort member was nominally healthy, though immune exposures that went unrecorded were likely present. The donor was CMV seropositive and belonged to the group of over 250 seropositive cohort members. A peripheral blood sample was provided by each donor, and peripheral blood mononuclear cells were used for TCR beta sequencing. Genomic DNA extraction from the blood cell samples was performed with the Qiagen DNeasy Blood Extraction Kit. The data belong to a study of cytomegalovirus exposure and HLA in healthy donors (TCRdb year 2017). With respect to the entire study: In an earlier analysis of about 560 of the donors, about 270 Gb of sequence data and 95 million to 130 million unique TCR beta sequences from 180 million or so T cells were reported. An early release that covered fewer than 750 HLA-typed donors contained about 290 gigabases of sequencing data and tens of millions of unique TCR sequences. The genetic ancestry cluster associated with self-reported Caucasian donors included 81% of the 300 to 450 genotyped donors. The study aimed to test whether cataloging public T cell receptors could reveal signatures of past pathogen exposure. The study profiled the T cell repertoires of fewer than 850 subjects by immunosequencing and related them to cytomegalovirus serostatus. Along with the approximately 700-subject first cohort, a separate validation cohort of over a hundred different subjects was used. To predict cytomegalovirus infection status, the study brought together high-throughput TCR immunosequencing, statistical association of individual TCRs with disease status, and machine learning. To study patterns of TCR occurrence, a later analysis re-analyzed previously published TCR beta repertoires from 550 to 800 donors and added high-resolution HLA genotyping. Rather than using new phenotypic data, the later analysis identified candidate immune exposures from TCR beta sequences and from how often those sequences occurred across donors. In an earlier analysis of roughly 540 of the donors, high-throughput TCR beta sequencing was used to judge whether each TCR beta V gene segment behaved as functional or pseudogenic. Donor age, sex, ethnicity and CMV serostatus were collected together with the repertoire data. A later genetic analysis took genome-wide SNP genotypes for about 60% of the roughly 670 donors and used that subset as a discovery cohort. Every discovery cohort repertoire had been produced on one sequencing platform. Class I and class II HLA loci were covered by the typing at four-digit resolution. Typing coverage varied by locus: roughly 629-640 donors for A, B, C, DRB1 and DQB1; 522 for DQA1; some 610 for DPA1; around 450 for DPB1. Because of strong linkage in the cohort, roughly five DR-DQ haplotypes were treated as single units for association and clustering. Among roughly 400 genotyped donors of the cohort, an average of roughly 230,000 unique TCR beta nucleotide sequences was sequenced per donor, of which about 18% were non-productive.

From V the trimming removes 4 bases and from J it removes 8 bases, while the gene matches leave 6 bases of the junction unaccounted for. The CDR3 sequence holds 12 residues, the cysteine and phenylalanine included. Only the CDR3 DNA stays, 36 bases, in frame from base 1. From the germline V gene, CDR1 is SGHRS and CDR2 is YFSETQ. What the work shows at the level of the full study, not this receptor alone: In an earlier analysis of 587 of the donors, most TCR beta V segments were observed in productive rearrangements about 87% or about 30% of the time, broadly matching IMGT annotations. In a later analysis, most CMV-associated TCR beta chains were found to appear HLA-restricted, with HLA associations seemingly driven largely by CMV exposure. It was suggested by the authors that the approach could potentially be generalized to other disease states and immunological phenotypes. Seventeen rarely observed V segments, including chromosome 9 orphons, were excluded from the earlier analysis of 550 to 700 of the donors because counts were too low. A later genetic analysis reported fewer N-insertions in productive TCRs among donors in an Asian-associated ancestry cluster than the roughly 670-donor mean. In a later analysis, the rate of TCR association differed among HLA loci, with DRB1 alleles having the most associated TCRs and HLA-C alleles having the fewest. Linkage disequilibrium might explain the correlated functional status among segregating V segments, but an unknown experimental factor could not be excluded. When HLA alleles, especially DR and DQ, strongly co-occurred, attributing TCR associations to individual alleles was difficult. Cytomegalovirus status was reported to be diagnosed by the classifier with high specificity and sensitivity in both the original and validation cohorts. In this cohort, only TCR beta chains were sequenced, and detectable features were limited by the absence of alpha or paired-chain data. Several of the top co-occurrence clusters appeared to be linked to parvovirus B19, influenza, CMV and Epstein-Barr virus, according to a later analysis. A total of about 150 TCR beta chains were listed by the study as associated with cytomegalovirus. A few of the identified cytomegalovirus-associated TCR beta chains were confirmed in vitro to be specific for cytomegalovirus antigens. For the cohort, immune exposure information was limited to CMV serostatus. Some IMGT-functional V segments, including TRBV6-2 and TRBV6-3, could not be told apart with the 87-base-pair reads, so those segments were excluded. While some public TCRs were present in many individuals, most TCR sequences turned up only very rarely across donors. Sequencing depth was assumed to be roughly uniform across donors in the presence/absence analyses, though that assumption may not hold. A later analysis associated approximately 17,000 TCR beta sequences with specific HLA alleles at a false discovery rate of 0.05. A group of highly shared sequence variants was considered likely to be a technical artifact of the sequencing pipeline. A later genetic analysis associated a missense DCLRE1C variant with V-gene and J-gene trimming of TCR beta chains, and an independent cohort replicated the association. A further reported finding was that TCR beta sequences accurately predicted the HLA-A and HLA-B alleles for most subjects in the first cohort. Because HLA typing was unavailable for some donors at each locus, only the typed subset was used in association tests. Compared with equally common non-associated chains, HLA-associated TCR beta chains in a later analysis were more clonally expanded and had lower generation probabilities.

The clonotype comes from a man between 18 and 29 years old in good health and CMV-seropositive. Source material: PBMCs. The sequence joins TRBV5-1 to TRBJ2-7, with 7 bases in between that match TRBD1. The DNA sequence reads TGCGCCAGCAGCGGGCAGGGGGAGCAGCAGTACTTC. The translation is CASSGQGEQQYF.